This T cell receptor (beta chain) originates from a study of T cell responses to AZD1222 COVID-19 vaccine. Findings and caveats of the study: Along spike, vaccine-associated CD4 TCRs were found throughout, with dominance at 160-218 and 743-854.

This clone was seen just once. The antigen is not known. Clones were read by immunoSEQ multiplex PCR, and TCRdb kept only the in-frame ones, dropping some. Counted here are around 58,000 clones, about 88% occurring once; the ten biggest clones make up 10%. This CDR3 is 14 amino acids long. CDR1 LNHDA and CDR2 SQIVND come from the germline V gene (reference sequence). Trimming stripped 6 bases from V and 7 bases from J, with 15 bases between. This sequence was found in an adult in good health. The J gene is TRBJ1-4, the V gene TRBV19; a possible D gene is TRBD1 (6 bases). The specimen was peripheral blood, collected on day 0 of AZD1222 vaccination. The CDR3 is CASSPLGGLEKLFF. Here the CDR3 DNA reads TGTGCCAGTAGCCCTCTCGGGGGGCTTGAAAAACTGTTTTTT.